The entry below gives a single TCR beta chain sequence along with its context. V was trimmed by 0 bases and J by 7 bases, leaving 13 bases between them. The CDR3 covers 15 residues. Germline lookup yields CDR1 SGHNT and CDR2 YYREEE (reference sequence). The data are from a study of blood T cell repertoires in COVID-19. Study at large: Samples representing acute and convalescent COVID-19 were sourced from the United States, Italy and Spain. The cDNA or gDNA used as material had been derived from T cells, B-cell-depleted T cells, or PBMCs.

Original methodology: For nucleated cells, counts were estimated from reference gene primer amplification. The method was immunoSEQ multiplex PCR; TCRdb's version includes in-frame clones alone and lacks a portion of them. V, J and clone size are taken as reported in that table, and D and trimming were inferred from the DNA itself. The sample lists over 65,000 clones; 70% to 85% were seen once. The rearrangement links TRBV5-4 to TRBJ1-4; D is undetermined. Material: peripheral blood. The receptor's source is a man older than 75 with active COVID-19. CDR3 DNA sequence: TGTGCCAGCAGCTTGGACGGGGTCGGTGGTGAAAAACTGTTTTTT. Translation: CASSLDGVGGEKLFF.